The 5 T cell receptor beta chains in this list originate from one sample, sequenced in a study of tumor T cells in aggressive B-cell lymphoma. Using immunoSEQ multiplex PCR, the repertoire was profiled, and TCRdb retains in-frame clones only, with some absent. The sample yields 10,000 or so clones, around 85% seen once. Sequencing used tumor tissue. These receptors originate from an adult with diffuse large B cell lymphoma.

The chain combines TRBV6-6 with TRBJ1-2; the D is unclear. The CDR3 covers 16 residues. Per the germline V gene, CDR1 is MNHNY and CDR2 is SVGAGI (reference sequence). V lost 6 bases to trimming and J lost 0 bases, with 17 bases between them. Written as DNA, the CDR3 is TGTGCCAGCAGCGACTTAGGCGGAGGATCTAACTATGGCTACACCTTC. It translates to CASSDLGGGSNYGYTF.

CDR3 nucleotides: TGCGCCAGCAGCTTGGAAACGAAAAGGGGCACTGAAGCTTTCTTT. Translating it yields CASSLETKRGTEAFF. The gene calls are TRBV5-1 and TRBJ1-1; possibly TRBD1 for D (5 bases). Germline V CDR1 and CDR2: SGHRS, YFSETQ. V was cut by 0 bases and J by 4 bases, with 13 bases left in between. The CDR3 length is 15 residues.

The rearrangement links TRBV7-3 to TRBJ1-1; D gene unclear. This CDR3 comprises 13 residues. The V gene lost 1 base and the J gene lost 11 bases, with 14 bases spanning the gap. Per the germline V gene, CDR1 is SGHTA and CDR2 is FQGTGA. The CDR3 nucleotides are TGTGCCAGCAGCTTAAGTCCGGGAGGTTGGGCTTTCTTT. Amino acids: CASSLSPGGWAFF.

The chain joins TRBV7-9 to TRBJ1-3, with D possibly matching TRBD1 (5 bases). CDR3 length: 14 amino acids. Trimming shortened V by 6 bases and J by 1 base, and 10 bases separated the two germline ends. The germline CDR1 and CDR2 sequences are SEHNR and FQNEAQ (reference sequence). This CDR3 is CASSSGLSGNTIYF. The CDR3, as DNA: TGTGCCAGCAGTTCAGGGTTGTCTGGAAACACCATATATTTT.

The rearrangement joins TRBV5-1 to TRBJ2-7, with D possibly being TRBD2 (5 bases). The germline CDR1 and CDR2 sequences are SGHRS and YFSETQ. Between the trimmed V and J ends, which lost 4 bases and 0 bases, there was a span of 14 bases. The CDR3 is 15 residues long. The CDR3 sequence is CASSGGPPLSYEQYF. The CDR3 coding sequence is TGCGCCAGCAGCGGCGGGCCTCCCCTCTCCTACGAGCAGTACTTC.